This passage covers 2 T cell receptor beta chains from one sample sequenced in a study of T cells in Graves' hyperthyroidism and ophthalmopathy. The investigators amplified TCR beta CDR3 regions from RNA transcripts. HTBI primers drove first-round RT-PCR of the TCR CDR3. TCRdb independently ran MiXCR on the multiplex PCR reads; one entry per CDR3 protein. The sample includes fewer than 650,000 distinct CDR3 sequences, over 11% of them seen just once. Sequenced sample: blood. The source of these receptors is a woman aged 25 to 39 with Graves' hyperthyroidism that later progressed to Graves' ophthalmopathy.

This clonotype was seen ten or more times. V and J are TRBV19 and TRBJ2-6; D is unresolved. The CDR3 contains 16 residues. The ends were cut back, 0 bases at V and 2 bases at J, with 8 bases in the middle. Germline CDR1 LNHDA, CDR2 SQIVND (reference sequence). Here the CDR3 DNA reads TGTGCCAGTAGTATAGAGACACTCACTGGGGCCAACGTCCTGACTTTC. The encoded protein is CASSIETLTGANVLTF. The full variable domain, in which reference TRBV19 and TRBJ2-6 provide the parts outside the CDR3, is DGGITQSPKYLFRKEGQNVTLSCEQNLNHDAMYWYRQDPGQGLRLIYYSQIVNDFQKGDIAEGYSVSREKKESFPLTVTSAQKNPTAFYLCASSIETLTGANVLTFGAGSRLTVL.

This chain links TRBV7-6 with TRBJ2-3, with TRBD2 matching 11 bases. The CDR3 runs 16 residues. With V trimmed by 4 bases and J by 5 bases, 8 bases remained unmatched. The germline V gene encodes CDR1 SGHVS and CDR2 FNYEAQ. This CDR3 reads CASSSGLAEEEDTQYF. DNA for the CDR3: TGTGCCAGCAGCTCGGGACTAGCGGAAGAGGAAGATACGCAGTATTTT.